The sequence of this T cell receptor beta chain was determined in a study of vaccination effects on CD4 cells after COVID-19. General study results and limits: Late in the post-vaccination period, infection-induced and vaccine-induced clones underwent marked clonal contraction.

A remark on this clone: Its specificity is not known.

This CDR3 region has 15 residues. Germline loops: CDR1 MNHEY, CDR2 SMNVEV (reference sequence). V was pared by 0 bases and J by 0 bases, with 7 bases between. Within the ViraFEST assay, antigen-specific CD4+ T cells underwent expansion with viral peptide pools prior to sequencing. At the end of roughly 9 days of culture, CD4+ T cells were isolated. Testing of the vaccine recipients showed negative nucleocapsid antibodies and no prior SARS-CoV-2 infection. Cultures had half their medium replaced with IL-2 medium on days 3 and 7. The protocol was immunoSEQ multiplex PCR, while the TCRdb copy is restricted to in-frame clones and leaves out a portion. Among some 41,000 clones listed, 66% were seen once.

V usage is TRBV27 and J usage is TRBJ2-3; TRBD2 is a possible D gene (6 bases). Source: CD4+ T cells from PBMCs cultured with HCoV-OC43 spike peptides, taken before COVID-19 vaccination. The subset is: HCoV-OC43 spike overlapping peptide pool stimulation. This clonotype was obtained from a human donor who received a COVID-19 vaccine. The DNA of the CDR3 is TGTGCCAGCAGTTTATCGGGACTGAGCACAGATACGCAGTATTTT. Translated: CASSLSGLSTDTQYF.